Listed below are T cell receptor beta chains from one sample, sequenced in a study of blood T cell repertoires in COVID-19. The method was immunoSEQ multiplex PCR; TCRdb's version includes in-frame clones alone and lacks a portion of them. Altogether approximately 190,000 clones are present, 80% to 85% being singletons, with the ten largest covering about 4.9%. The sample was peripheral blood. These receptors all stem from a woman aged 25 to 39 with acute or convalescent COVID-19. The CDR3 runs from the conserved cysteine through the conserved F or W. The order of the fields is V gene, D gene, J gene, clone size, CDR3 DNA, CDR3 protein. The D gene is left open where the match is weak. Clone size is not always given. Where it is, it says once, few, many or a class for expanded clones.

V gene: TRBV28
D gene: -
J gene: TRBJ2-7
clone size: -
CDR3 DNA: TGTGCCAGCAGTTCCTACGGACTATACGAGCAGTACTTC
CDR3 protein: CASSSYGLYEQYF

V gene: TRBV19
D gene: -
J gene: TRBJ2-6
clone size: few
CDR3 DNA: TGTGCCAGTAGTATTTTTGGAGGGGCTGCTGGGGCCAACGTCCTGACTTTC
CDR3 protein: CASSIFGGAAGANVLTF

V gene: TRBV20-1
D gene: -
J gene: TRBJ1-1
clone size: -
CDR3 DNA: TGCAGTGCTGGTGGGGGGCGCGGCACTGAAGCTTTCTTT
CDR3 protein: CSAGGGRGTEAFF

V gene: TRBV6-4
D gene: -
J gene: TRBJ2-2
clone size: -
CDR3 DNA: TGTGCCAGCAGTGAGCGGGACACCGGGGAGCTGTTTTTT
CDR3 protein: CASSERDTGELFF

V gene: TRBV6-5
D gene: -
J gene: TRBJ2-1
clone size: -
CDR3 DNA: TGTGCCAGCGTTTTGGAGGCCTACAATGAGCAGTTCTTC
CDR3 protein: CASVLEAYNEQFF

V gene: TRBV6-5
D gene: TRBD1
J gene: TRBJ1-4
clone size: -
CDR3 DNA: TGTGCCATCCCGGGACAGGGTAGTGAAAAACTGTTTTTT
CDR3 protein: CAIPGQGSEKLFF

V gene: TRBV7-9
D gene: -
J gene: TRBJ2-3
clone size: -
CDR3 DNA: TGTGCCAGCAGCTATGGACATACCACAGATACGCAGTATTTT
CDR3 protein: CASSYGHTTDTQYF

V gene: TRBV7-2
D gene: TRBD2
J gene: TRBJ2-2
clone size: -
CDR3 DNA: TGTGCCAGCAGCCCCGGGGGGGGGTTCTCCGGGGAGCTGTTTTTT
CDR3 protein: CASSPGGGFSGELFF

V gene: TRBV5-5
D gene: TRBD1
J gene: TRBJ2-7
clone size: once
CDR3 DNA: TGTGCCAGCAGCTTCGAGGACAGGATCTACGAGCAGTACTTC
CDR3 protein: CASSFEDRIYEQYF

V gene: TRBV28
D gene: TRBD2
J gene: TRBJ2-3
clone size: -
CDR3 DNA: TGTGCCAGCACCTTACGGGGGGGTTCAGATACGCAGTATTTT
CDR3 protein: CASTLRGGSDTQYF

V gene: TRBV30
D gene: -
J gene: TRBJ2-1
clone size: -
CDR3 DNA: TGTGCCTGGATTCGCCAGGCCGATGAGCAGTTCTTC
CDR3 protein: CAWIRQADEQFF

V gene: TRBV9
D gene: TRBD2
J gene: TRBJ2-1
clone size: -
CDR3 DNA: TGTGCCAGCAGCGCCCGGACTAGAGTCTATGAGCAGTTCTTC
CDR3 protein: CASSARTRVYEQFF

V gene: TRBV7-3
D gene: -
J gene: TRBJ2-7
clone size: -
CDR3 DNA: TGTGCCAGCAGCTCCGGACTGCTCTCCTACGAGCAGTACTTC
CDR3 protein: CASSSGLLSYEQYF

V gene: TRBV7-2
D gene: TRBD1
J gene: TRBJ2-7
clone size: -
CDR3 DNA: TGTGCCAGCAGCTTAAGGACAGGGGGCGTTGAGGTCTACGAGCAGTACTTC
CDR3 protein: CASSLRTGGVEVYEQYF

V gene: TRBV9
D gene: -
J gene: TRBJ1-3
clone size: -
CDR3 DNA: TGTGCCAGCAGCGTAGCAACAGGGAGAACTGGAAACACCATATATTTT
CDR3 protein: CASSVATGRTGNTIYF

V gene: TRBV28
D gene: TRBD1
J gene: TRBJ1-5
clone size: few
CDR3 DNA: TGTGCCAGCCGACGGGTACCCTGGACAGGCGGTGATCAGCCCCAGCATTTT
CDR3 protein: CASRRVPWTGGDQPQHF

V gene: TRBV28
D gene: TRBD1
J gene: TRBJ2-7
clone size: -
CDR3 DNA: TGTGCCAGCAGTTCCCACGGGGCAGGGGGCTTCTACGAGCAGTACTTC
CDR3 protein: CASSSHGAGGFYEQYF

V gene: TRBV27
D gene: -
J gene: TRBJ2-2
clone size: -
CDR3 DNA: TGTGCCAGCAGTTTCGGTGGCGGGGAGCTGTTTTTT
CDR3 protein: CASSFGGGELFF

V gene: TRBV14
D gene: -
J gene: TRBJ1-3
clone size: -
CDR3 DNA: TGTGCCAGCAGTCCTTTTTCTGGAAACACCATATATTTT
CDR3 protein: CASSPFSGNTIYF

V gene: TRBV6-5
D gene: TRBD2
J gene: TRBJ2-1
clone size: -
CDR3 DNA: TGTGCCAGCAGTTGGACTAGCGGGGGGGCCTACAATGAGCAGTTCTTC
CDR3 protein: CASSWTSGGAYNEQFF

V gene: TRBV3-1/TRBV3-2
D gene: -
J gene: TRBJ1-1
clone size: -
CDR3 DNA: TGTGCCAGCAGCCTGAATTCAGGGGCTGAAGCTTTCTTT
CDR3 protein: CASSLNSGAEAFF

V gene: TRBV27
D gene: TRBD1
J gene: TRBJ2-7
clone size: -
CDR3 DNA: TGTGCCAGCAGTCCCCTTGGACAGGGATTCTTCGAGCAGTACTTC
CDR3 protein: CASSPLGQGFFEQYF

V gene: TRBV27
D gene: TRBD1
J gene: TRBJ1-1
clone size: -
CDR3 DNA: TGTGCCAGCAGTCCCCTCAGGACAGGCTTTTACACTGAAGCTTTCTTT
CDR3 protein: CASSPLRTGFYTEAFF

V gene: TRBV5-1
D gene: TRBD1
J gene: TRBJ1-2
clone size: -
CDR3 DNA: TGCGCCAGCAGCCCCGCCAGGGGGCCTGATGGCTACACCTTC
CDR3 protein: CASSPARGPDGYTF

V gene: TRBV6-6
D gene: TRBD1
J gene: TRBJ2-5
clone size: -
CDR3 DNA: TGTGCCAGCAGTTACACAGGGGAAGAGACCCAGTACTTC
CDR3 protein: CASSYTGEETQYF

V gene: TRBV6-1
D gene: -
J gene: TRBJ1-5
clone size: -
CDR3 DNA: TGTGCCAGCAGTGAATTTGAGGGTTACAATCAGCCCCAGCATTTT
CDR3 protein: CASSEFEGYNQPQHF

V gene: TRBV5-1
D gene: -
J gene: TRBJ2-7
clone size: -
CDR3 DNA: TGCGCCAGCAGCTCACAGGGATCCCAGGTGGGCGAGCAGTACTTC
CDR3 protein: CASSSQGSQVGEQYF

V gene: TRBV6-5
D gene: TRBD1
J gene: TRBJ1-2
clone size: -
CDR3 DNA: TGTGCCAGCAACAGGGGGCGCGGCGATGGCTACACCTTC
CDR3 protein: CASNRGRGDGYTF

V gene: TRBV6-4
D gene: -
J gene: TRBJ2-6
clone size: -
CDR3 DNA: TGTGCCAGCAGTGACACGGACACCGATCCGTCCTCTGGGGCCAACGTCCTGACTTTC
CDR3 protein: CASSDTDTDPSSGANVLTF

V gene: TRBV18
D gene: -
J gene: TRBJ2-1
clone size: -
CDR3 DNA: TGTGCCAGCTCACCTGGTCGAGCGGTCGAGCAGTTCTTC
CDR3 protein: CASSPGRAVEQFF

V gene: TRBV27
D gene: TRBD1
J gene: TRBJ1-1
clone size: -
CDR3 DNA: TGTGCCAGCAGTTTATTATCGACAGGGGGCACGGGGAACACTGAAGCTTTCTTT
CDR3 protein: CASSLLSTGGTGNTEAFF

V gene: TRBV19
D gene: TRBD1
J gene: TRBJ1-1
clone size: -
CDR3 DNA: TGTGCCAGTAGTGACAGGGGGCAAAGGAACACTGAAGCTTTCTTT
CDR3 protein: CASSDRGQRNTEAFF

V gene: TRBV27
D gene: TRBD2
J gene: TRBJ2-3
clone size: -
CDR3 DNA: TGTGCCAGCAGTCTGACTAGCGGGAGCACAGATACGCAGTATTTT
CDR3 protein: CASSLTSGSTDTQYF

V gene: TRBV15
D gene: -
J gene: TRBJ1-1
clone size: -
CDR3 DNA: TGTGCCACCAGCAGAGAAGCGGCTCAAGAGGCTTTCTTT
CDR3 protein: CATSREAAQEAFF

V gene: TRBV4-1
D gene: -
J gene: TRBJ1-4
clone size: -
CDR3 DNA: TGCGCCAGCAACAACCCGGCGGGACGGCGAAATGAAAAACTGTTTTTT
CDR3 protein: CASNNPAGRRNEKLFF

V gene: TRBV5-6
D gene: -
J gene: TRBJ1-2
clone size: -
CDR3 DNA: TGTGCCAGCAGCTACATTGGACTCGGATATGGCTACACCTTC
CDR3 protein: CASSYIGLGYGYTF

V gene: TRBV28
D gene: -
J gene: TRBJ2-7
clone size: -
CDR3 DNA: TGTGCCAGCAGTTTAGATGAGCGGGGATGGAAAGATGGGCCCGGGACAGGTCACTACGAGCAGTACTTC
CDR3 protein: CASSLDERGWKDGPGTGHYEQYF

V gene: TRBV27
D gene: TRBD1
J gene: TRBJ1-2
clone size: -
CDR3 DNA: TGTGCCAGCAGCTGGGGACAGGGGATCTACTATGGCTACACCTTC
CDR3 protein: CASSWGQGIYYGYTF

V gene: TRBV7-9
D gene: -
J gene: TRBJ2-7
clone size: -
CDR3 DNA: TGTGCCAGCAGCTTAGCTGATCGGCGGGGACGTATCTTC
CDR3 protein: CASSLADRRGRIF

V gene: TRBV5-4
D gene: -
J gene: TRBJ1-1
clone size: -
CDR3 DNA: TGTGCCAGCAGCCCCCCAAGGGGCTCAAACACTGAAGCTTTCTTT
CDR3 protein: CASSPPRGSNTEAFF

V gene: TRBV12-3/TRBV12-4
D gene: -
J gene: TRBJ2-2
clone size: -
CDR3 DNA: TGTGCCAGCAGTTTAAATCCGACCGGGGAGCTGTTTTTT
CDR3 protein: CASSLNPTGELFF

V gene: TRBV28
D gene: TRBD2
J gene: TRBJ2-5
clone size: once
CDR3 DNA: TGTGCCAGCTCTCTTAGCGGGAGTCAAGAGACCCAGTACTTC
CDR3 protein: CASSLSGSQETQYF

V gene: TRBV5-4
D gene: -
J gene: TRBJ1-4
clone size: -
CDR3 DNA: TGTGCCAGCAGCTTGGGCGCTGGTAATGAAAAACTGTTTTTT
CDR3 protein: CASSLGAGNEKLFF

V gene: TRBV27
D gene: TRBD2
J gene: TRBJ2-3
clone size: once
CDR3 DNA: TGTGCCAGCAGCCCCGACGGGGGGGATACGCAGTATTTT
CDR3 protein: CASSPDGGDTQYF

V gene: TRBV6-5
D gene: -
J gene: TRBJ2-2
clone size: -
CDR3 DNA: TGTGCCAGCAGCCCAAGACCCGACAGCACCGGGGAGCTGTTTTTT
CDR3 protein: CASSPRPDSTGELFF